This entry lists 24 T cell receptor beta chains sequenced from one sample in a study of blood T cell repertoires in COVID-19. The protocol was immunoSEQ multiplex PCR, while the TCRdb copy is restricted to in-frame clones and leaves out a portion. The sample lists roughly 240,000 clones; around 80% were seen once. The sample comprised peripheral blood. The receptor set was obtained from a man aged 40-49 years who had recovered from COVID-19.

This chain uses TRBV11-3 with TRBJ2-5; 12 bases fit TRBD2. CDR3 length: 17 residues. The trim removed 4 bases at V and 5 bases at J, leaving 11 bases unmatched. Germline CDR1 is SGHNT and CDR2 is YENEEA. The CDR3 nucleotides are TGTGCCAGCAGCTCAAAACGGACTAGCGGGGTTCCGGAGACCCAGTACTTC. Translated: CASSSKRTSGVPETQYF.

This rearrangement joins TRBV7-6 to TRBJ2-2; 7 nucleotides line up with TRBD1. J gave up 0 bases and V 2 bases, and 6 bases lay outside the gene matches. Germline-derived CDR1 and CDR2 are SGHVS and FNYEAQ. This CDR3 contains 17 residues. CDR3 nucleotide sequence: TGTGCCAGCAGCTTACCCCGGGACAGTTCGAACACCGGGGAGCTGTTTTTT. This gives the protein CASSLPRDSSNTGELFF.

The chain links TRBV24-1 to TRBJ2-5; 7 bases fit TRBD1. Germline CDR1 reads KGHDR; CDR2 reads SFDVKD. V dropped 3 bases and J dropped 0; count of bases not matched to a gene: 9. The CDR3 length is 17 residues. CDR3 DNA: TGTGCCACCAGTGATCCTCGACAGGGAAGGAACCAAGAGACCCAGTACTTC. Translated, it gives CATSDPRQGRNQETQYF.

The V gene is TRBV5-1, the J gene TRBJ2-1, with 8 positions matching TRBD2. This CDR3 spans 15 amino acids. The germline gives CDR1 SGHRS, CDR2 YFSETQ. J gave up 3 bases and V 4 bases, and 6 bases lay outside the gene matches. CDR3 protein: CASSLGTRVYNEQFF. The CDR3 region has the DNA TGCGCCAGCAGCCTGGGGACTAGGGTCTACAATGAGCAGTTCTTC.

This clone came up a few times. The chain links TRBV9 to TRBJ2-3, with D possibly TRBD1 on 5 matching bases. The germline V and J ends were trimmed by 5 bases and 3 bases, with 16 bases remaining between them. CDR3 length: 15 residues. Germline CDR1 is SGDLS and CDR2 is YYNGEE. The CDR3, as DNA: TGTGCCAGCAGAGCCTATCAGGGCCGGACAGATACGCAGTATTTT. Translation gives CASRAYQGRTDTQYF.

V usage is TRBV11-3 and J usage is TRBJ2-5; TRBD2 matches at 8 bases. V lost 8 bases to trimming and J lost 7 bases; unmatched junction nucleotides: 15. The germline V gene has CDR1 SGHNT and CDR2 YENEEA. CDR3 length equals 15 residues. CDR3 protein: CASSLRGGAYSTQYF. The CDR3 DNA sequence: TGTGCCAGCTCCCTCCGGGGGGGGGCGTATTCGACCCAGTACTTC.

This clone was seen a single time. The chain is built from TRBV30 and TRBJ1-2; a possible D gene is TRBD1 (6 bases). V dropped 3 bases and J dropped 3 bases, with 14 bases sitting between them. The CDR3 spans 14 residues. Looked up from germline, CDR1 is GTSNPN and CDR2 is SVGIG (reference sequence). The CDR3 sequence is CAWSLGQRYYGYTF. CDR3 bases: TGTGCCTGGAGCCTGGGACAACGCTACTATGGCTACACCTTC.

The chain links TRBV4-3 to TRBJ1-1; TRBD1 agrees at 10 bases. Germline trimming cut 2 bases from V and 5 bases from J; bases unmatched to any gene: 5. From germline, CDR1 is LGHNA and CDR2 YSLEER. The CDR3 has 15 amino acids. The CDR3 loop reads CASSQLGQGRTEAFF. Here the CDR3 DNA reads TGCGCCAGCAGCCAATTGGGACAGGGGCGAACTGAAGCTTTCTTT.

The genes are TRBV6-5 and TRBJ1-1; 11 nucleotides match TRBD1. The CDR3 has 15 residues. The germline V gene encodes CDR1 MNHEY and CDR2 SVGAGI. V was clipped by 4 bases and J by 5 bases; unmatched bases: 6. CDR3 loop: CASSFPGTGGTEAFF. In DNA form, the CDR3 reads TGTGCCAGCAGTTTCCCCGGGACAGGGGGGACTGAAGCTTTCTTT.

J is TRBJ1-1 and V is TRBV19, with D possibly TRBD1 on 6 matching bases. V was cut by 5 bases and J by 7 bases, with 17 bases left in between. CDR3 length: 14 residues. CDR1 LNHDA and CDR2 SQIVND come from the germline V gene (reference sequence). CDR3 sequence (DNA): TGTGCCAGTAGTCCTGGGGGCTGGGACGTTGAAGCTTTCTTT. As protein: CASSPGGWDVEAFF. Full variable domain (outside the CDR3, taken from reference TRBV19 and TRBJ1-1): DGGITQSPKYLFRKEGQNVTLSCEQNLNHDAMYWYRQDPGQGLRLIYYSQIVNDFQKGDIAEGYSVSREKKESFPLTVTSAQKNPTAFYLCASSPGGWDVEAFFGQGTRLTVV.

The V call is TRBV5-1, the J call TRBJ1-2, with D perhaps matching TRBD1 (6 bases). The CDR3 loop spans 14 amino acids. Germline V gene sequence: CDR1 SGHRS, CDR2 YFSETQ. V dropped 0 bases and J dropped 2 bases, with 8 bases sitting between them. The CDR3 region is CASSLGQVNYGYTF. In DNA, the CDR3 is TGCGCCAGCAGCTTGGGACAGGTCAACTATGGCTACACCTTC.

The chain has TRBV29-1 and TRBJ2-1; TRBD1 might be the D (5 bases). The CDR3 runs to 15 residues. Between the trimmed V and J ends, which lost 5 bases and 0 bases, there was a span of 14 bases. Germline V gene data show CDR1 as SQVTM and CDR2 as ANQGSEA. The CDR3 sequence: CSVLGHISSYNEQFF. The CDR3 nucleotides are TGCAGCGTTCTGGGGCACATAAGCTCCTACAATGAGCAGTTCTTC.

This chain joins TRBV2 and TRBJ2-5; tentative D call: TRBD1 (6 bases). V lost 6 bases to trimming and J lost 1 base, with 9 bases between them. The CDR3 spans 13 residues. The germline V gene encodes CDR1 SNHLY and CDR2 FYNNEI. Written as DNA, the CDR3 is TGTGCCAGCAGCAGGGGCAGCCAAGAGACCCAGTACTTC. Amino acid sequence: CASSRGSQETQYF.

Here the CDR3 reads CASSQEQTYEQYF. DNA of the CDR3: TGTGCCAGCAGCCAAGAGCAGACCTACGAGCAGTACTTC. The chain employs TRBV3-1 (or the pseudogene TRBV3-2) and TRBJ2-7; D call uncertain. V gave up 0 bases and J gave up 2 bases, with 5 bases separating them. The CDR3 totals 13 residues. The V gene's germline CDR1 is LGHDT and CDR2 YNNKEL (reference sequence).

The chain combines TRBV6-5 with TRBJ2-1, with TRBD2 matching over 9 bases. This CDR3 comprises 15 residues. Germline CDR1 MNHEY, CDR2 SVGAGI. J was trimmed by 8 bases and V by 2 bases; bases with no gene match: 7. The CDR3 coding sequence is TGTGCCAGCAGTTACCTAGCGGGGCCTACATATGAGCAGTTCTTC. Its protein is CASSYLAGPTYEQFF.

As for this clone: This may stem from a read error, because a much larger clone lies one nucleotide away. The V and J genes are TRBV18 and TRBJ1-1; tentatively, D is TRBD1 (5 bases). V lost 4 bases, J lost 0 bases, and 9 bases lay in between. This CDR3 region has 14 residues. In germline, CDR1 is KGHSH, CDR2 LQKENI. This CDR3 reads CASSLGGMNTEAFF. In DNA form, the CDR3 reads TGTGCCAGCTCACTGGGGGGGATGAACACTGAAGCTTTCTTT.

This clone turned up a few times. This chain uses TRBV5-5 with TRBJ2-7, with D possibly matching TRBD1 (5 bases). Germline-derived CDR1 and CDR2 are SGHKS and YYEKEE (reference sequence). The V end lost 0 bases, the J end lost 3 bases, and 13 bases lay between the germline ends. The CDR3 length is 15 residues. The CDR3 nucleotides are TGTGCCAGCAGCTTGGCCCCACAGGTGATCTACGAGCAGTACTTC. Translating it yields CASSLAPQVIYEQYF.

The chain joins TRBV27 to TRBJ1-2; the match to TRBD1 covers 10 bases. This CDR3 has 15 residues. J lost 5 bases, V lost 4 bases, and 7 bases had no gene match. Germline-derived CDR1 and CDR2 are MNHEY and SMNVEV (reference sequence). The CDR3 DNA reads TGTGCCAGCAGTTCGCCCGGACAGGGGGGATATGGCTACACCTTC. Translated, it gives CASSSPGQGGYGYTF.

This clone was picked up one time. This chain uses TRBV4-1 with TRBJ1-4; D may be TRBD1 (6 bases). The V end lost 4 bases, the J end lost 7 bases, and 10 bases lay between the germline ends. Per germline, CDR1 MGHRA and CDR2 YSYEKL. The CDR3 has 13 residues. CDR3 in DNA: TGCGCCAGCAGCCTCCGACAGGCTGAAAAACTGTTTTTT. As protein: CASSLRQAEKLFF.

The chain uses TRBV29-1 and TRBJ2-5; no clear D. The germline gives CDR1 SQVTM, CDR2 ANQGSEA. Trimming left V 3 bases short and J 2 bases short, with 7 bases between. The CDR3 consists of 12 residues. The CDR3 DNA reads TGCAGCGTTGATCCGGGTCAAGAGACCCAGTACTTC. As protein: CSVDPGQETQYF.

CDR3 coding DNA: TGTGCCAGCAGCTTAGAAGGTTACGGACTAGCGGGAGGGGGAGAGACCCAGTACTTC. The encoded protein is CASSLEGYGLAGGGETQYF. The chain joins TRBV13 to TRBJ2-5; 15 bases line up with TRBD2. Trimming cost V 1 base and J 4 bases; bases outside gene matches: 10. The CDR3 is 19 amino acids. Germline CDR1 is PRHDT and CDR2 is FYEKMQ (reference sequence).

The rearrangement uses TRBV4-3 and TRBJ1-1, with D maybe TRBD1 (5 bases). The CDR3 loop spans 17 amino acids. Germline values: CDR1 LGHNA, CDR2 YSLEER. V was trimmed by 0 bases and J by 0 bases, leaving 14 bases between them. CDR3 loop: CASSQEATALMNTEAFF. CDR3 DNA: TGCGCCAGCAGCCAAGAAGCGACAGCACTAATGAACACTGAAGCTTTCTTT.

The chain recombines TRBV11-2 with TRBJ2-7; 8 bases match TRBD1. Trimming removed 4 bases from V and 5 bases from J; junction bases left unmatched: 4. The CDR3 runs to 13 residues. Germline V gene sequence: CDR1 SGHAT, CDR2 FQNNGV. The CDR3, as DNA: TGTGCCAGCAGCTGGGACAGGTCAGACGAGCAGTACTTC. Translation gives CASSWDRSDEQYF.

The rearrangement uses TRBV7-2 and TRBJ2-5; tentatively, D is TRBD2 (7 bases). Germline CDR1 reads SGHTA; CDR2 reads FQGNSA. Trimming took 1 base from V and 5 from J, leaving 11 bases between them. The length of the CDR3 is 14 residues. In DNA form, the CDR3 reads TGTGCCAGCAGCTTAGGAGGGGGGGTGGAGACCCAGTACTTC. This encodes CASSLGGGVETQYF.